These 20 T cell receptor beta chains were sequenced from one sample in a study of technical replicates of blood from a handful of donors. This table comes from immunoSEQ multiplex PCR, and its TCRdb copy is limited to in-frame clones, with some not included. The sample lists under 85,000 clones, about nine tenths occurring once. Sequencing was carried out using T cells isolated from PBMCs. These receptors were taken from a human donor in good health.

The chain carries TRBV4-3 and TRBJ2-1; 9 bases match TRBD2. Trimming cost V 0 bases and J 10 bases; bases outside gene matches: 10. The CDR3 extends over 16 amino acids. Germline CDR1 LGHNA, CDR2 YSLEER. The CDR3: CASSQDGGRALGEQFF. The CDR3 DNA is TGCGCCAGCAGCCAAGATGGCGGGAGGGCCTTAGGAGAGCAGTTCTTC.

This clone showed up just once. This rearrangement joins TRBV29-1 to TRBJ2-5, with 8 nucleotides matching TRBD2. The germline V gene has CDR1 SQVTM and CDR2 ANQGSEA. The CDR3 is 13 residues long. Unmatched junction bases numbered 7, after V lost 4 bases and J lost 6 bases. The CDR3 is CSVVSGRDKTQYF. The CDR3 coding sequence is TGCAGCGTTGTCAGCGGGAGAGATAAGACCCAGTACTTC.

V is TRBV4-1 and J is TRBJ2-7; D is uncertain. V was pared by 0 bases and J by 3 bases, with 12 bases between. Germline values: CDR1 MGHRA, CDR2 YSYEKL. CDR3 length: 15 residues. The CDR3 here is CASSQDGSGFYEQYF. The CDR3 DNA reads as TGCGCCAGCAGCCAAGATGGCTCAGGTTTCTACGAGCAGTACTTC.

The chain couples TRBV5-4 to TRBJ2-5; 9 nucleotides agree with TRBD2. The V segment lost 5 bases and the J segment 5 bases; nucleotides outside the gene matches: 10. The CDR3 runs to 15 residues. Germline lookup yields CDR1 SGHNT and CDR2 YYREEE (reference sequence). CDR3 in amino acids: CASSTRVAGAETQYF. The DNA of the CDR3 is TGTGCCAGCAGTACCAGGGTAGCGGGAGCGGAGACCCAGTACTTC.

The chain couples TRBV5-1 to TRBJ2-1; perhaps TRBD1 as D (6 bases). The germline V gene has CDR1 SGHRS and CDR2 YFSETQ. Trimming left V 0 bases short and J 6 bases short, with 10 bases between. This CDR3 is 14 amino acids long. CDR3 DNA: TGCGCCAGCAGCTTGGCGCCGGACAGCAATGAGCAGTTCTTC. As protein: CASSLAPDSNEQFF.

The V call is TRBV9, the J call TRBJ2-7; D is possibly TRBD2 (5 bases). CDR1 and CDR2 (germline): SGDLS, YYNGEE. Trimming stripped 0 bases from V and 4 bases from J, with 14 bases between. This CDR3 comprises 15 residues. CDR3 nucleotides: TGTGCCAGCAGCGTAGACCTAGCCGAATCATACGAGCAGTACTTC. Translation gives CASSVDLAESYEQYF.

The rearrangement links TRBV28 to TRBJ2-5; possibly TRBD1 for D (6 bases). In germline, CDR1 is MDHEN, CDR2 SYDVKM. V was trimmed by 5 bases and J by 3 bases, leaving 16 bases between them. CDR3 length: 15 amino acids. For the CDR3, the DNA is TGTGCCAGCAGTCGAAACCGGGACATGGAAGAGACCCAGTACTTC. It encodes CASSRNRDMEETQYF.

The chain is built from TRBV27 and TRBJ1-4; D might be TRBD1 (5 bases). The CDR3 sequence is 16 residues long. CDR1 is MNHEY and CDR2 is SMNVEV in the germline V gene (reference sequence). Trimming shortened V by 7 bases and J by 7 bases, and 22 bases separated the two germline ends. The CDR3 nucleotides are TGTGCCAGCAAGCGGGGCGCGGGTGTTAAGATTGAAAAACTGTTTTTT. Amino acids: CASKRGAGVKIEKLFF.

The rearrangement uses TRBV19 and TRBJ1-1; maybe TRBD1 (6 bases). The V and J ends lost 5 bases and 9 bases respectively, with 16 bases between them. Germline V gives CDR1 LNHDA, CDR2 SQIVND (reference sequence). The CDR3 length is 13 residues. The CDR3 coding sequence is TGTGCCAGTAGTCGGAATTACAGGGAACAAGCTTTCTTT. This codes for CASSRNYREQAFF.

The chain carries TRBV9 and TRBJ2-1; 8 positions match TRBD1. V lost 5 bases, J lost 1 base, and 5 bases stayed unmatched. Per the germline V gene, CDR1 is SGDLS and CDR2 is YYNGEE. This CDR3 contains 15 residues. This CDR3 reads CASSLGDRSYNEQFF. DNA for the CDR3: TGTGCCAGCAGTCTAGGGGACAGGTCCTACAATGAGCAGTTCTTC.

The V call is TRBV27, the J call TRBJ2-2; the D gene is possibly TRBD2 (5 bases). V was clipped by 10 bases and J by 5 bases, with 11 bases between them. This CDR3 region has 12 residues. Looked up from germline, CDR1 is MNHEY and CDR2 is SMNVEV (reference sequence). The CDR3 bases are TGTGCCACCGGACTCCCAACCGGGGAGCTGTTTTTT. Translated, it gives CATGLPTGELFF.

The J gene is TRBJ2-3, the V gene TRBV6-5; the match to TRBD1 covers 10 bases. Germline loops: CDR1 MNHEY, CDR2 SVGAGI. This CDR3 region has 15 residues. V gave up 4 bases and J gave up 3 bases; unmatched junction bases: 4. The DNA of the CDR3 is TGTGCCAGCAGTTTGACAGGGGGCAGGACAGATACGCAGTATTTT. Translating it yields CASSLTGGRTDTQYF.

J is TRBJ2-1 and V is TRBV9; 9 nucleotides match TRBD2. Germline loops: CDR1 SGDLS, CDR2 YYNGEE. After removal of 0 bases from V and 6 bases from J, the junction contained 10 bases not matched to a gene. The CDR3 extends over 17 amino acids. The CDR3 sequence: CASSVGSSGTPTNEQFF. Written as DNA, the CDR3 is TGTGCCAGCAGCGTAGGGTCTAGCGGGACTCCTACCAATGAGCAGTTCTTC.

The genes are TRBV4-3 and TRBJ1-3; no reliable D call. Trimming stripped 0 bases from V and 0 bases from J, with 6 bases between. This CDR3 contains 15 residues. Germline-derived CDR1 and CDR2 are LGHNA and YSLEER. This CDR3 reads CASSQEGHSGNTIYF. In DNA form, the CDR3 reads TGCGCCAGCAGCCAAGAGGGCCACTCTGGAAACACCATATATTTT.

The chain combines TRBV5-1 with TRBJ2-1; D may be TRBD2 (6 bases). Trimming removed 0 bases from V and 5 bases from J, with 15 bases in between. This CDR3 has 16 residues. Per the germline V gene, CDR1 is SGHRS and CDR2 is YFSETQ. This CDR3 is CASSLVGGAQDNEQFF. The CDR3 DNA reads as TGCGCCAGCAGCTTGGTCGGGGGAGCTCAGGACAATGAGCAGTTCTTC.

CDR3 sequence (DNA): TGCAGCGTGACCGAGGGGGCGGGGTATGGCTACACCTTC. Its protein is CSVTEGAGYGYTF. V gene TRBV29-1 combines with J gene TRBJ1-2; TRBD1 matches at 7 bases. The junction had 9 bases not matched to a gene; V was cut back by 6 bases and J by 5 bases. This CDR3 is 13 amino acids long. Germline V gene data show CDR1 as SQVTM and CDR2 as ANQGSEA. Using reference TRBV29-1 and TRBJ1-2 for the parts outside the CDR3, the full variable domain is SAVISQKPSRDICQRGTSLTIQCQVDSQVTMMFWYRQQPGQSLTLIATANQGSEATYESGFVIDKFPISRPNLTFSTLTVSNMSPEDSSIYLCSVTEGAGYGYTFGSGTRLTVV.

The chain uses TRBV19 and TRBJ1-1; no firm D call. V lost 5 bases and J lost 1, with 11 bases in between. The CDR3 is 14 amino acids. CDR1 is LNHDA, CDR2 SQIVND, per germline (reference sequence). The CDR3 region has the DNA TGTGCCAGTAGTCTGTCTCTATGGAACACTGAAGCTTTCTTT. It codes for CASSLSLWNTEAFF.

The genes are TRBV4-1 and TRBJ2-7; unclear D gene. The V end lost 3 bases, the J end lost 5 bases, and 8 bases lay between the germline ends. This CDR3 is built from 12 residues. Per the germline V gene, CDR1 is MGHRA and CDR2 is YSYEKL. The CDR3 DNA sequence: TGCGCCAGCAGCCAGAGAGTTCACGAGCAGTACTTC. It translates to CASSQRVHEQYF.

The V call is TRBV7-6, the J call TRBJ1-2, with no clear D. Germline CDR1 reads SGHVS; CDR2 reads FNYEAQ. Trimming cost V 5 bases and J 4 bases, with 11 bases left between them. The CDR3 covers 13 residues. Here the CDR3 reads CASSPQKIYGYTF. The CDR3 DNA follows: TGTGCCAGCAGCCCTCAGAAGATCTATGGCTACACCTTC.

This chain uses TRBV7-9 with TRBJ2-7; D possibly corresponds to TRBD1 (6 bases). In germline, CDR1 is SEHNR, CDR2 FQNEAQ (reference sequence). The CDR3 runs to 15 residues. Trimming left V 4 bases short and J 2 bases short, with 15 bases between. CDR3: CASSSYGAGAYEQYF. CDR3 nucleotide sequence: TGTGCCAGCAGCTCCTATGGGGCAGGGGCCTACGAGCAGTACTTC.